The clone carrying this TCR beta chain showed up many times. V shed 1 base and J shed 1 base, with 10 bases lying between them. The CDR3 runs 15 residues. The germline CDR1 and CDR2 sequences are MDHEN and SYDVKM. The data are from a study of blood T cell repertoires in COVID-19. Looking at the study overall: PBMCs, B-cell-depleted T cells, or T cells were the source of the cDNA or gDNA that made up the material.

Original processing methods: Cell counts per sample came from amplifying reference gene primers. Assay used: immunoSEQ multiplex PCR; TCRdb lists only in-frame clones, some missing. That table supplies the V and J calls and clone size; D and trimming were determined from the DNA. The sample gives around 230,000 clones, 65% to 85% of which show up once; roughly 8.8% is in the top ten. Sequences were obtained from peripheral blood. This receptor was identified in a woman aged 45-59 years with acute or convalescent COVID-19. V gene TRBV28 combines with J gene TRBJ1-2; maybe TRBD1 (6 bases). CDR3 bases: TGTGCCAGCAGTTTATTGGACAGAAATAACTATGGCTACACCTTC. Residues: CASSLLDRNNYGYTF.